Listed below are T cell receptor beta chains from one sample, sequenced in a study of blood T cell repertoires in COVID-19. TCRdb's copy holds only in-frame clones and misses some; the assay was immunoSEQ multiplex PCR. The table lists about 430,000 clones, approximately 90% of them singletons. The sequencing sample was made of PBMCs or T cells enriched from blood (not recorded which). The receptors shown here come from a woman between 18 and 30 years old who had been exposed to COVID-19. Each CDR3 is given with its conserved first and last residue. D genes are given only for firm matches. Rows give clone size only sometimes, using once, few, many, or a class for an expanded clone.

NA	TRBV7-2	NA	TRBJ2-7	TGTGCCAGCAGCTTAATGCAGGGCGCCTACGAGCAGTACTTC	CASSLMQGAYEQYF
NA	TRBV5-4	NA	TRBJ1-2	TGTGCCAGCAGCCCCCAAACAGCGGACCCGAGAGGGAGAGGCTATGGCTACACCTTC	CASSPQTADPRGRGYGYTF
NA	TRBV23-1	NA	TRBJ1-6	TGCGCCAGCAGTCAATCGGGCAGGGCGAATTCACCCCTCCACTTT	CASSQSGRANSPLHF
NA	TRBV18	NA	TRBJ1-3	TGTGCCAGCTCGCCGACAGCCTCCTCTGGAAACACCATATATTTT	CASSPTASSGNTIYF
NA	TRBV9	TRBD2	TRBJ2-1	TGTGCCAGCAGCGTAGGTAGGACCGGGACTAGGGATGAGCAGTTCTTC	CASSVGRTGTRDEQFF
NA	TRBV3-1/TRBV3-2	NA	TRBJ2-2	TGTGCCAGCAGCTTAGACAGGACGAACACCGGGGAGCTGTTTTTT	CASSLDRTNTGELFF
NA	TRBV6-5	TRBD2	TRBJ2-1	TGTGCCAGCAGCCGACTAGCGGGCGGTCCGGCTGAGCAGTTCTTC	CASSRLAGGPAEQFF
NA	TRBV28	NA	TRBJ2-1	TGTGCCTGGCGTGGGGCTAGGGACAATGAGCAGTTCTTC	CAWRGARDNEQFF
NA	TRBV28	NA	TRBJ1-4	TGTGCCAGCAGTTTTCTCTCAGTGGATGAAAAACTGTTTTTT	CASSFLSVDEKLFF
NA	TRBV11-2	NA	TRBJ1-2	TGTGCCAGCAGCTTAGGCGGGGACTATGGCTACACCTTC	CASSLGGDYGYTF
NA	TRBV5-1	TRBD2	TRBJ2-1	TGCGCCAGCAGCTTGGCGGGGACTAGCAACCACAATGAGCAGTTCTTC	CASSLAGTSNHNEQFF
NA	TRBV11-2	NA	TRBJ2-7	TGTGCCAGCAGCTTAGCGGCAGGGTTAGACGAGCAGTACTTC	CASSLAAGLDEQYF
NA	TRBV13	TRBD1	TRBJ2-7	TGTGCCAGCAGCCACCGGGACAGGGTCTACGAGCAGTACTTC	CASSHRDRVYEQYF
once	TRBV9	NA	TRBJ2-3	TGTGCCAGCAGCGTAGTAACTGAGTTTGGCACAGATACGCAGTATTTT	CASSVVTEFGTDTQYF
NA	TRBV18	NA	TRBJ2-7	TGTGCCAGCTCACCTGGGACAAGACCCAGCTCCTACGAGCAGTACTTC	CASSPGTRPSSYEQYF
once	TRBV28	TRBD1	TRBJ1-5	TGTGCCAGCAGCAACGGACAGGGGGCTTACCAGCCCCAGCATTTT	CASSNGQGAYQPQHF
NA	TRBV11-2	NA	TRBJ2-1	TGTGCCAGCAGCAAAGGGGCGGGGGCATCCTACAATGAGCAGTTCTTC	CASSKGAGASYNEQFF
NA	TRBV28	NA	TRBJ1-2	TGTGCCAGCAGTTTGTCAGGGTGGCAAAGTGGCTACACCTTC	CASSLSGWQSGYTF